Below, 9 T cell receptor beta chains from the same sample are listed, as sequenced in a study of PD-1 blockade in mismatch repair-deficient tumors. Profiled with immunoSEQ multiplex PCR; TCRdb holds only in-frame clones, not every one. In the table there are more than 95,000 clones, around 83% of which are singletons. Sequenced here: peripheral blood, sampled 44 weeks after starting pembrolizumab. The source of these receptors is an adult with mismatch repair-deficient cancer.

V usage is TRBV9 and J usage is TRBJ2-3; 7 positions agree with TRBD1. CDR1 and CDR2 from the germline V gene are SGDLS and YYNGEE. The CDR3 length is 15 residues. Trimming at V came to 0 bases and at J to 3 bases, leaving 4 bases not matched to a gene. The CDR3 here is CASSVDGTVTDTQYF. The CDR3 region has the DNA TGTGCCAGCAGCGTAGACGGGACAGTTACAGATACGCAGTATTTT.

CDR3 loop: CASSVGLSSYEQYF. Here the CDR3 DNA reads TGTGCCAGCAGTGTCGGGTTAAGCTCCTACGAGCAGTACTTC. The rearrangement uses TRBV27 and TRBJ2-7; D unclear. The CDR3 is 14 amino acids. Germline V gene sequence: CDR1 MNHEY, CDR2 SMNVEV (reference sequence). Trimming left V 5 bases short and J 0 bases short, with 11 bases between.

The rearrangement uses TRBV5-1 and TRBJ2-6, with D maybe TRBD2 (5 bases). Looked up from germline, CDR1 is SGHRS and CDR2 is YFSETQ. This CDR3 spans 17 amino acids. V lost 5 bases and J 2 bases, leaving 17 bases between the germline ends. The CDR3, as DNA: TGCGCCAGCAGAAGGGAGACTGGCCAGACTGGGGCCAACGTCCTGACTTTC. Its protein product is CASRRETGQTGANVLTF.

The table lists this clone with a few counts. CDR3 bases: TGCGCCAGCAGTGAGTCGGGGCACCACAATGAGCAGTTCTTC. Protein: CASSESGHHNEQFF. V and J are TRBV10-2 and TRBJ2-1; a weak D match, TRBD1 (5 bases). This CDR3 contains 14 residues. Trimming shortened V by 0 bases and J by 5 bases, and 8 bases separated the two germline ends. CDR1 is WSHSY and CDR2 is SAAADI in the germline V gene.

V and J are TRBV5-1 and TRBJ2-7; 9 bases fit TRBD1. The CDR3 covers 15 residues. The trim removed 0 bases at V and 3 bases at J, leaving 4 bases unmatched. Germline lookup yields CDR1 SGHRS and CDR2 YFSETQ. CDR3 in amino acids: CASSLGQGGLYEQYF. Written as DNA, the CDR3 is TGCGCCAGCAGCTTGGGACAGGGGGGCCTCTACGAGCAGTACTTC.

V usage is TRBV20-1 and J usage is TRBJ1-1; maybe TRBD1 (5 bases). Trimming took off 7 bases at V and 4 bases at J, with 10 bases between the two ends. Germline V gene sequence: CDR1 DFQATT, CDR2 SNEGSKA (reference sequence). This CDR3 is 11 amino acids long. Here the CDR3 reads CSVGGGTEAFF. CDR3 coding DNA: TGCAGTGTGGGCGGGGGCACTGAAGCTTTCTTT.

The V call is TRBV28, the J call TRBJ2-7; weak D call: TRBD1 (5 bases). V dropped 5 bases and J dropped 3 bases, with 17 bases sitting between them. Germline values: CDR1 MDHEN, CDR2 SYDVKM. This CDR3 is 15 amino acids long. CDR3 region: CASSAGHVKLYEQYF. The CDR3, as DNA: TGTGCCAGCAGTGCCGGACACGTCAAACTCTACGAGCAGTACTTC.

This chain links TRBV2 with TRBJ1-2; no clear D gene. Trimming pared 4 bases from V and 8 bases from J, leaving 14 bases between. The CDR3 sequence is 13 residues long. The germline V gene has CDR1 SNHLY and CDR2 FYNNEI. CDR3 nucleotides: TGTGCCAGCAGTGTGCCCGAAACTGGGGGCTACACCTTC. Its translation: CASSVPETGGYTF.

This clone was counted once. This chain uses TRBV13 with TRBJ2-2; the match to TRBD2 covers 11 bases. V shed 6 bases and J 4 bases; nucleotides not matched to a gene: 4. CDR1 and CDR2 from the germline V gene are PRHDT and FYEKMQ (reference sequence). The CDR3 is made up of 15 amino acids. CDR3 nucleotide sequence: TGTGCCAGCAGACTAGCGGGAGTGGTCACCGGGGAGCTGTTTTTT. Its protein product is CASRLAGVVTGELFF.